This T cell receptor (beta chain) was identified during a study of T cells after yellow fever vaccination. Per the germline V gene, CDR1 is LGHDT and CDR2 is YNNKEL (reference sequence). V lost 4 bases to trimming and J lost 7 bases, with 13 bases between them. There are 13 residues in the CDR3. This clonotype was counted between two and nine times. TCRdb itself ran the 5' RACE reads through MiXCR, one entry per CDR3 protein. The sample has just under 600,000 distinct CDR3 sequences, about 14% seen once. The chain joins TRBV3-1 to TRBJ1-1; D not resolved. Here the sequenced sample was PBMCs, taken on the day of the yellow fever booster vaccination. This sequence was found in a man aged 25 to 45 who received the YFV17D yellow fever vaccine. CDR3 region: CASSLRQAGEAFF. As DNA, the CDR3 is TGTGCCAGCAGCCTGAGGCAAGCTGGTGAAGCTTTCTTT.